This entry features one T cell receptor (beta chain) sequence. Its antigen remains unidentified. The table came from immunoSEQ multiplex PCR; TCRdb's copy has only in-frame clones and leaves some out. The sample has about 33,000 clones, roughly 88% seen once. The sample belongs to a study of T cells in localized non-small cell lung cancer. This CDR3 has 12 residues. Per the germline V gene, CDR1 is PRHDT and CDR2 is FYEKMQ (reference sequence). V was pared by 10 bases and J by 5 bases, with 14 bases between. Study-wide results and caveats: Longer overall survival was seen with higher T cell density measured in blood. Uninvolved adjacent lung had higher T cell clonality than tumor and all other tissues. Within adjacent lung there appeared a median around 60 of the top 100 tumor clones.

The input for sequencing was peripheral blood, taken before any cancer treatment. J is TRBJ1-1 and V is TRBV13; D not resolved. This TCR came from a man aged 35-69 years with stage I lung adenocarcinoma. CDR3 DNA sequence: TGTGCCACCCGGGTCGGTGGGACTGAAGCTTTCTTT. This encodes CATRVGGTEAFF.